This passage covers 11 T cell receptor beta chains from one sample sequenced in a study of siplizumab effects on memory and regulatory T cells (dated by TCRdb to the late 2010s). Receptor libraries were prepared by the immunoSEQ multiplex PCR assay. What TCRdb holds here is the immuneACCESS table cut down to in-frame rearrangements. Part of the clones is not present; checked against another copy, under half of the missing clones reflect an unresolved V gene, and the others are unexplained. For this sample there are under 95,000 clones; over 85% appear just once. The ten most abundant clones make up 0.3% of the sample. The source material was non-Treg CD4+ T cells sorted from blood. The cell subset or site label for this specimen denotes: FACS-sorted unstimulated CD4+ non-regulatory T cells. The receptors were sampled from a human donor in good health.

The gene calls are TRBV30 and TRBJ1-4; 9 nucleotides align to TRBD1. Germline trimming cut 7 bases from V and 7 bases from J; bases unmatched to any gene: 7. The CDR3 loop spans 13 amino acids. Germline V CDR1 and CDR2: GTSNPN, SVGIG (reference sequence). The CDR3 DNA follows: TGTGCCTACGAGACAGGGGGGACTGAAAAACTGTTTTTT. Encoded protein: CAYETGGTEKLFF.

The rearrangement uses TRBV5-4 and TRBJ2-6, with 9 positions matching TRBD1. Per the germline V gene, CDR1 is SGHNT and CDR2 is YYREEE (reference sequence). With 6 bases clipped from V and 0 bases from J, the junction kept 7 bases outside the gene matches. The CDR3 totals 17 residues. CDR3 amino acids: CASNHGQGNSGANVLTF. CDR3 sequence (DNA): TGTGCCAGCAACCACGGACAGGGGAACTCTGGGGCCAACGTCCTGACTTTC.

The chain employs TRBV5-1 and TRBJ2-5; TRBD2 agrees at 7 bases. The CDR3 loop spans 15 amino acids. Trimming cost V 4 bases and J 1 base; bases outside gene matches: 7. Germline values: CDR1 SGHRS, CDR2 YFSETQ. CDR3 amino acids: CASSRGGAGQETQYF. In nucleotides, the CDR3 is TGCGCCAGCAGCCGCGGGGGTGCCGGCCAAGAGACCCAGTACTTC.

The V gene is TRBV7-8, the J gene TRBJ1-5; unclear D gene. Trimming shortened V by 3 bases and J by 1 base, and 10 bases separated the two germline ends. Germline V gene sequence: CDR1 SGHVS, CDR2 FQNEAQ. The CDR3 consists of 15 residues. The CDR3 DNA sequence: TGTGCCAGCAGCTTCAGCCTACACAGCAATCAGCCCCAGCATTTT. Protein: CASSFSLHSNQPQHF.

The V and J genes are TRBV7-8 and TRBJ1-3; a possible D gene is TRBD1 (5 bases). V shed 5 bases and J shed 1 base, with 18 bases lying between them. The CDR3 covers 17 residues. Germline values: CDR1 SGHVS, CDR2 FQNEAQ. CDR3 region: CASSPRVWGKSGNTIYF. CDR3 DNA: TGTGCCAGCAGCCCCCGGGTTTGGGGGAAATCTGGAAACACCATATATTTT.

The chain recombines TRBV10-3 with TRBJ1-2; 7 bases align to TRBD1. This CDR3 region has 13 residues. With 4 bases clipped from V and 8 bases from J, the junction kept 7 bases outside the gene matches. Germline-derived CDR1 and CDR2 are ENHRY and SYGVKD. The DNA of the CDR3 is TGTGCCATCAGTGGAGGGGGCGCGGAAGGCTACACCTTC. Its protein is CAISGGGAEGYTF.

CDR3 in amino acids: CASSLGRGPGTEAFF. CDR3 coding DNA: TGTGCCAGCAGCCTCGGTCGGGGGCCGGGCACTGAAGCTTTCTTT. The chain has TRBV11-1 and TRBJ1-1, with D tentatively TRBD1 (6 bases). Trimming pared 5 bases from V and 4 bases from J, leaving 17 bases between. The CDR3 contains 15 residues. The germline V gene encodes CDR1 SGHAT and CDR2 FQDESV (reference sequence).

The chain employs TRBV5-1 and TRBJ2-1; the match to TRBD1 covers 7 bases. This CDR3 has 15 amino acids. V lost 1 base, J lost 8 bases, and 9 bases stayed unmatched. Germline lookup yields CDR1 SGHRS and CDR2 YFSETQ. The CDR3 DNA sequence: TGCGCCAGCAGCTTGTCCAGGGGGTTGAAAGATGAGCAGTTCTTC. This gives the protein CASSLSRGLKDEQFF.

The chain has TRBV6-5 and TRBJ1-1, with D unresolved. Germline assignment: CDR1 MNHEY and CDR2 SVGAGI. The CDR3 totals 14 residues. Trimming stripped 4 bases from V and 5 bases from J, with 14 bases between. The CDR3: CASSFTRIRTEAFF. DNA of the CDR3: TGTGCCAGCAGTTTTACACGTATAAGGACTGAAGCTTTCTTT.

The CDR3 region is CASSQDFYNEQFF. CDR3 bases: TGCGCCAGCAGCCAGGACTTTTACAATGAGCAGTTCTTC. V gene TRBV4-3 combines with J gene TRBJ2-1; perhaps TRBD2 as D (5 bases). Trimming cost V 3 bases and J 4 bases, with 7 bases left between them. The CDR3 is 13 residues long. From germline, CDR1 is LGHNA and CDR2 YSLEER.

The CDR3 coding sequence is TGCGCCAGCAGCGCCTCTCGCGGGACAGGGGATACGCAGTATTTT. Protein: CASSASRGTGDTQYF. V gene TRBV5-1 combines with J gene TRBJ2-3; the match to TRBD1 covers 9 bases. There are 15 residues in the CDR3. Germline lookup yields CDR1 SGHRS and CDR2 YFSETQ. Germline trimming cut 4 bases from V and 6 bases from J; bases unmatched to any gene: 9. Using reference TRBV5-1 and TRBJ2-3 for the parts outside the CDR3, the full variable domain is KAGVTQTPRYLIKTRGQQVTLSCSPISGHRSVSWYQQTPGQGLQFLFEYFSETQRNKGNFPGRFSGRQFSNSRSEMNVSTLELGDSALYLCASSASRGTGDTQYFGPGTRLTVL.